A selection of T cell receptor beta chains follows, all from one sample in a study of human T cells and chemical hapten exposure. Each CDR3 protein is one row after TCRdb ran MiXCR on the RACE reads. The table records approximately 95,000 distinct CDR3 sequences, over 10% of them present only once. The sequences come from whole blood, collected in connection with sensitization to the hapten diphenylcyclopropenone (DPC). Receptors originate from a woman in her thirties or forties with alopecia areata. Some clones in this sample may be carry-over from other donors' samples. Each CDR3 is given with its conserved first and last residue. Each record gives: CDR3 length, clone size, J gene, V gene, D gene, CDR3 protein, CDR3 DNA. D genes are given only for firm matches. Not every row has a clone size; where given, it reads once, few, many or a size class.

length: 14
size: few
J: TRBJ1-2
V: TRBV6-5
D: .
CDR3: CASSYSGPNYGYTF
DNA: TGTGCCAGCAGTTACTCTGGGCCTAACTATGGCTACACCTTC

length: 15
size: .
J: TRBJ2-5
V: TRBV18
D: TRBD1
CDR3: CASSPGRTGSETQYF
DNA: TGTGCCAGCTCACCTGGGCGGACAGGATCAGAGACCCAGTACTTC

length: 15
size: .
J: TRBJ1-6
V: TRBV5-5
D: TRBD1
CDR3: CASSSNRRQGSPLHF
DNA: TGTGCCAGCAGCTCTAACAGGAGACAGGGTTCACCCCTCCACTTT

length: 17
size: many
J: TRBJ2-7
V: TRBV5-4
D: .
CDR3: CASSPPGGGSPGYEQYF
DNA: TGTGCCAGCAGCCCGCCGGGCGGCGGGTCCCCCGGCTACGAGCAGTACTTC

length: 19
size: few
J: TRBJ2-7
V: TRBV10-2
D: TRBD2
CDR3: CASRGTGKHGTSGSYEQYF
DNA: TGCGCCAGCAGGGGGACAGGGAAACATGGGACTAGCGGGTCCTACGAGCAGTACTTC

length: 13
size: .
J: TRBJ1-3
V: TRBV6-5
D: .
CDR3: CASHMSSGNTIYF
DNA: TGTGCCAGCCATATGAGCTCTGGAAACACCATATATTTT

length: 13
size: few
J: TRBJ1-2
V: TRBV6-1
D: .
CDR3: CASSPGIGYGYTF
DNA: TGTGCCAGCAGCCCAGGGATTGGCTATGGCTACACCTTC

length: 16
size: .
J: TRBJ1-4
V: TRBV9
D: .
CDR3: CASGRLERPTNEKLFF
DNA: TGTGCCAGCGGTCGGCTAGAGCGTCCAACTAATGAAAAACTGTTTTTT

length: 14
size: many
J: TRBJ1-1
V: TRBV7-9
D: TRBD1
CDR3: CASSPGTGETEAFF
DNA: TGTGCCAGCAGTCCAGGGACAGGAGAAACTGAAGCTTTCTTT

length: 17
size: many
J: TRBJ1-2
V: TRBV27
D: TRBD1
CDR3: CASSLQISDRGTYGYTF
DNA: TGTGCCAGCAGTCTCCAGATATCGGACAGGGGGACTTATGGCTACACCTTC

length: 13
size: .
J: TRBJ1-2
V: TRBV20-1
D: .
CDR3: CSAQQRWGYGYTF
DNA: TGCAGTGCTCAACAGAGGTGGGGATATGGCTACACCTTC

length: 14
size: few
J: TRBJ2-5
V: TRBV20-1
D: TRBD2
CDR3: CSARGTSGQETQYF
DNA: TGCAGTGCTAGAGGGACTAGCGGACAAGAGACCCAGTACTTC

length: 12
size: few
J: TRBJ1-2
V: TRBV29-1
D: .
CDR3: CSVGSTAYGYTF
DNA: TGCAGCGTTGGAAGTACGGCCTATGGCTACACCTTC

length: 17
size: many
J: TRBJ2-5
V: TRBV21-1
D: .
CDR3: CASSKVFHRGGQETQYF
DNA: TGTGCCAGCAGCAAAGTTTTTCATCGGGGTGGCCAAGAGACCCAGTACTTC

length: 10
size: few
J: TRBJ1-2
V: TRBV20-1
D: .
CDR3: CSARGTDVPF
DNA: TGCAGTGCTAGAGGGACGGACGTTCCCTTC

length: 13
size: many
J: TRBJ2-7
V: TRBV29-1
D: .
CDR3: CSVGPSQDYEQYF
DNA: TGCAGCGTTGGGCCATCTCAGGACTACGAGCAGTACTTC

length: 14
size: .
J: TRBJ2-2
V: TRBV6-5
D: .
CDR3: CASGSSANTGELFF
DNA: TGTGCCAGCGGTAGCTCGGCGAACACCGGGGAGCTGTTTTTT

length: 16
size: few
J: TRBJ2-3
V: TRBV7-2
D: TRBD2
CDR3: CASSISGAGGSDTQYF
DNA: TGTGCCAGCAGCATCTCAGGAGCGGGAGGGTCAGATACGCAGTATTTT

length: 15
size: few
J: TRBJ2-7
V: TRBV11-2
D: TRBD2
CDR3: CASSRTSGGLGEQYF
DNA: TGTGCCAGCAGCCGGACTAGCGGGGGCCTCGGGGAGCAGTACTTC

length: 14
size: many
J: TRBJ1-2
V: TRBV27
D: TRBD1
CDR3: CASSWGTANYGYTF
DNA: TGTGCCAGCAGCTGGGGGACAGCTAACTATGGCTACACCTTC

length: 15
size: .
J: TRBJ2-3
V: TRBV20-1
D: .
CDR3: CSAPARALGTDTQYF
DNA: TGCAGTGCTCCCGCCAGGGCTCTAGGCACAGATACGCAGTATTTT

length: 15
size: many
J: TRBJ2-3
V: TRBV9
D: TRBD2
CDR3: CASSVSGSASDTQYF
DNA: TGTGCCAGCAGCGTAAGCGGGAGTGCTTCAGATACGCAGTATTTT

length: 14
size: many
J: TRBJ2-4
V: TRBV28
D: TRBD1
CDR3: CASRDRTAKNIQYF
DNA: TGTGCCAGCAGGGACAGGACAGCCAAAAACATTCAGTACTTC

length: 15
size: many
J: TRBJ1-2
V: TRBV18
D: TRBD1
CDR3: CASSPYRGLDYGYTF
DNA: TGTGCCAGCTCACCATACAGGGGGCTAGACTATGGCTACACCTTC

length: 13
size: .
J: TRBJ1-4
V: TRBV6-2/TRBV6-3
D: .
CDR3: CASSSWPTKGLFF
DNA: TGTGCCAGCAGTTCGTGGCCTACCAAAGGGCTGTTTTTT

length: 14
size: many
J: TRBJ2-7
V: TRBV7-2
D: .
CDR3: CASSFGGSVYEQYF
DNA: TGTGCCAGCAGCTTCGGCGGCTCTGTCTACGAGCAGTACTTC

length: 15
size: few
J: TRBJ2-7
V: TRBV7-2
D: TRBD2
CDR3: CASSLAGLAGRGQYF
DNA: TGTGCCAGCAGCTTAGCGGGACTAGCGGGTAGGGGGCAGTACTTC

length: 20
size: many
J: TRBJ2-3
V: TRBV6-2/TRBV6-3
D: TRBD2
CDR3: CASSYSTRTSGTRGTDTQYF
DNA: TGTGCCAGCAGTTACTCGACGAGGACTAGCGGGACCCGGGGCACAGATACGCAGTATTTT

length: 14
size: .
J: TRBJ2-3
V: TRBV24-1
D: TRBD1
CDR3: CATSDLQGTDTQYF
DNA: TGTGCCACCAGTGATCTACAGGGGACAGATACGCAGTATTTT

length: 15
size: .
J: TRBJ1-2
V: TRBV3-1
D: .
CDR3: CASSPRWPRDYGYTF
DNA: TGTGCCAGCAGCCCTCGGTGGCCCCGAGACTATGGCTACACCTTC

length: 15
size: many
J: TRBJ1-3
V: TRBV10-1
D: .
CDR3: CASSVVGLAGNTIYF
DNA: TGCGCCAGCAGTGTGGTCGGGTTAGCTGGAAACACCATATATTTT

length: 15
size: once
J: TRBJ2-7
V: TRBV12-3/TRBV12-4
D: TRBD2
CDR3: CASSLLAGGRYEQYF
DNA: TGTGCCAGCAGTCTTCTAGCGGGGGGGCGCTACGAGCAGTACTTC

length: 13
size: many
J: TRBJ1-2
V: TRBV19
D: .
CDR3: CASSAGLAYGYTF
DNA: TGTGCCAGTAGTGCGGGGCTAGCCTATGGCTACACCTTC

length: 12
size: .
J: TRBJ1-1
V: TRBV29-1
D: TRBD1
CDR3: CSGTTGGTEAFF
DNA: TGCAGCGGAACAACAGGGGGGACTGAAGCTTTCTTT

length: 17
size: few
J: TRBJ2-3
V: TRBV4-3
D: TRBD1
CDR3: CASSQGPGRGRADTQYF
DNA: TGCGCCAGCAGCCAGGGGCCCGGCAGGGGGCGCGCAGATACGCAGTATTTT

length: 14
size: .
J: TRBJ2-7
V: TRBV29-1
D: TRBD2
CDR3: CSASGGTVDYEQYF
DNA: TGCAGCGCCTCCGGGGGGACCGTGGACTACGAGCAGTACTTC

length: 15
size: .
J: TRBJ2-1
V: TRBV9
D: .
CDR3: CASSVEISPLDEQFF
DNA: TGTGCCAGCAGCGTGGAAATATCTCCCCTCGATGAGCAGTTCTTC

length: 15
size: .
J: TRBJ2-7
V: TRBV18
D: .
CDR3: CASSPETGRTYEQYF
DNA: TGTGCCAGCTCACCAGAAACGGGACGGACCTACGAGCAGTACTTC

length: 11
size: .
J: TRBJ1-2
V: TRBV16
D: .
CDR3: CASSQFRGYTF
DNA: TGTGCCAGCAGCCAATTCCGTGGCTACACCTTC

length: 13
size: few
J: TRBJ2-7
V: TRBV11-2
D: TRBD1
CDR3: CASSLGDRQKQYF
DNA: TGTGCCAGCAGCCTGGGGGACAGACAGAAGCAGTACTTC

length: 15
size: few
J: TRBJ1-5
V: TRBV19
D: TRBD1
CDR3: CASSIRDRGLQPQHF
DNA: TGTGCCAGTAGTATACGGGACAGGGGATTACAGCCCCAGCATTTT

length: 13
size: .
J: TRBJ1-2
V: TRBV29-1
D: .
CDR3: CSVSVGRGYGYTF
DNA: TGCAGCGTTTCGGTCGGCAGGGGCTATGGCTACACCTTC

length: 17
size: many
J: TRBJ2-2
V: TRBV4-3
D: .
CDR3: CASSHPKGPGDTGELFF
DNA: TGCGCCAGCAGCCATCCAAAGGGGCCTGGCGACACCGGGGAGCTGTTTTTT

length: 13
size: many
J: TRBJ1-1
V: TRBV19
D: .
CDR3: CATSAGANTEAFF
DNA: TGTGCCACGTCGGCAGGGGCGAACACTGAAGCTTTCTTT

length: 14
size: .
J: TRBJ1-3
V: TRBV3-1
D: .
CDR3: CASSQTFSGNTIYF
DNA: TGTGCCAGTTCACAGACATTCTCTGGAAACACCATATATTTT

length: 12
size: many
J: TRBJ1-2
V: TRBV12-3/TRBV12-4
D: .
CDR3: CASSLEGYGYTF
DNA: TGTGCCAGCAGTTTGGAGGGCTATGGCTACACCTTC

length: 10
size: many
J: TRBJ1-2
V: TRBV30
D: .
CDR3: CAKQDYGYTF
DNA: TGTGCCAAACAGGACTATGGCTACACCTTC

length: 12
size: few
J: TRBJ1-1
V: TRBV6-2/TRBV6-3
D: .
CDR3: CASSPGWREAFF
DNA: TGTGCCAGCAGCCCAGGGTGGCGGGAAGCTTTCTTT